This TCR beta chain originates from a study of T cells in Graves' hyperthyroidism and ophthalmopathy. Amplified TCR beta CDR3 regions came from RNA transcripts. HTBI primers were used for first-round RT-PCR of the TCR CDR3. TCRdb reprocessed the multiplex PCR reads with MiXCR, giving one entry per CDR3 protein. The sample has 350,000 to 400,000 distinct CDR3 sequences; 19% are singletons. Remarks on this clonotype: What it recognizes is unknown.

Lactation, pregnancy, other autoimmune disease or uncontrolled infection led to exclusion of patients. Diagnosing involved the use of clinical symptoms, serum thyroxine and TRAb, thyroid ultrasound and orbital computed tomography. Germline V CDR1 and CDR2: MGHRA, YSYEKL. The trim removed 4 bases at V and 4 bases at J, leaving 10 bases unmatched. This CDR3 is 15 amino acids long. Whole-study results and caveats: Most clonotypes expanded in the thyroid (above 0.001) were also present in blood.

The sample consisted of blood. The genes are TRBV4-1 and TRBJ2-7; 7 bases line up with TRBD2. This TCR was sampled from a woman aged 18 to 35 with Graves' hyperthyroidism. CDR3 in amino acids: CASSPHLGGEYEQYF. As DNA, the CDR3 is TGCGCCAGCAGCCCCCACCTGGGGGGGGAATACGAGCAGTACTTC.